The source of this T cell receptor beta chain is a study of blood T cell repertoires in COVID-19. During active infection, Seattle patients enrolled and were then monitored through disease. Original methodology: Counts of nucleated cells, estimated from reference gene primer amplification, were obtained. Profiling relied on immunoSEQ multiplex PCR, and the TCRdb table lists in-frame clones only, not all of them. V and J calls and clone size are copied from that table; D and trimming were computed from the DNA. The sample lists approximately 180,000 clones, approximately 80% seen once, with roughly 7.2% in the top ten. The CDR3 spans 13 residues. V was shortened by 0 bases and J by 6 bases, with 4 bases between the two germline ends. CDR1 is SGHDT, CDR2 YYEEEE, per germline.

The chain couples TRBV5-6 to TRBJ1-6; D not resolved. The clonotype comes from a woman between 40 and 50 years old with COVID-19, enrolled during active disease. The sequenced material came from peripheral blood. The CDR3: CASSLDSNSPLHF. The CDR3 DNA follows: TGTGCCAGCAGCTTGGACAGTAATTCACCCCTCCACTTT.